These 18 T cell receptor beta chains share one sample of origin, sequenced in a study of blood T cell repertoires in COVID-19. The protocol was immunoSEQ multiplex PCR, while the TCRdb copy is restricted to in-frame clones and leaves out a portion. This sample has approximately 270,000 clones, with 75% to 95% found just once. Sequencing was done on a sample of PBMCs or T cells enriched from blood (not recorded which). These receptors all come from a man in his forties who had been exposed to COVID-19.

This clone was seen once. The chain has TRBV19 and TRBJ2-3; 8 bases align to TRBD1. Losses at the gene ends were 5 bases for V and 0 bases for J; bases not matched to a gene: 10. The CDR3 has 17 amino acids. The germline gives CDR1 LNHDA, CDR2 SQIVND (reference sequence). The chain's CDR3 is CASSSPRTGTSTDTQYF. The DNA for the CDR3 is TGTGCCAGTAGTTCCCCTCGGACAGGGACTAGCACAGATACGCAGTATTTT.

CDR3 protein: CASAQVNYGYTF. The CDR3 nucleotides read TGTGCCAGCGCACAGGTTAACTATGGCTACACCTTC. This chain joins TRBV28 and TRBJ1-2; the D gene is possibly TRBD1 (5 bases). CDR3 length equals 12 residues. Per germline, CDR1 MDHEN and CDR2 SYDVKM. Trimming left V 8 bases short and J 1 base short, with 8 bases between.

This rearrangement joins TRBV5-1 to TRBJ2-2, with D tentatively TRBD2 (6 bases). The CDR3 is made up of 15 amino acids. Trimming took 4 bases from V and 7 from J, leaving 17 bases between them. Looked up from germline, CDR1 is SGHRS and CDR2 is YFSETQ. Here the CDR3 reads CASSPPAPGVGELFF. The CDR3 bases are TGCGCCAGCAGCCCACCGGCCCCGGGGGTCGGGGAGCTGTTTTTT. The full variable domain, with the rest looked up from reference TRBV5-1 and TRBJ2-2, is KAGVTQTPRYLIKTRGQQVTLSCSPISGHRSVSWYQQTPGQGLQFLFEYFSETQRNKGNFPGRFSGRQFSNSRSEMNVSTLELGDSALYLCASSPPAPGVGELFFGEGSRLTVL.

This sequence joins TRBV5-1 and TRBJ2-7; no definite D call. Germline V gives CDR1 SGHRS, CDR2 YFSETQ. The CDR3 extends over 15 amino acids. V was cut by 2 bases and J by 6 bases, with 18 bases left in between. For the CDR3, the DNA is TGCGCCAGCAGCTTTGGCAGCACATCGGGTGGCGAGCAGTACTTC. Its translation: CASSFGSTSGGEQYF.

The chain employs TRBV2 and TRBJ2-1; 9 positions agree with TRBD1. Germline CDR1 SNHLY, CDR2 FYNNEI. This CDR3 has 15 amino acids. The trim removed 3 bases at V and 2 bases at J, leaving 2 bases unmatched. CDR3 sequence reads: CASSEGTGTYNEQFF. The CDR3 DNA reads TGTGCCAGCAGTGAGGGGACAGGGACCTACAATGAGCAGTTCTTC.

The chain combines TRBV5-1 with TRBJ2-1, with D unresolved. The V gene's germline CDR1 is SGHRS and CDR2 YFSETQ. This CDR3 region has 13 residues. Trimming took off 4 bases at V and 8 bases at J, with 13 bases between the two ends. CDR3 loop: CASSPFYSDEQFF. The CDR3 nucleotides read TGCGCCAGCAGCCCTTTTTACAGTGATGAGCAGTTCTTC.

DNA for the CDR3: TGTGCCAGCACCACATACTTCCGCGGGGGGAACACCGGGGAGCTGTTTTTT. This gives the protein CASTTYFRGGNTGELFF. The chain combines TRBV27 with TRBJ2-2, with 7 bases lining up with TRBD2. Trimming took 7 bases from V and 1 from J; bases not matched to a gene: 12. CDR1 and CDR2 from the germline V gene are MNHEY and SMNVEV (reference sequence). The CDR3 runs to 17 residues.

This clone was seen just once. The rearrangement links TRBV28 to TRBJ2-7; 8 nucleotides agree with TRBD1. The V gene end was trimmed by 8 bases and the J gene end by 3 bases; junction bases not matched to a gene: 6. The CDR3 consists of 13 residues. Per germline, CDR1 MDHEN and CDR2 SYDVKM. The CDR3 region is CASGGQGDYEQYF. The CDR3 DNA reads as TGTGCCAGCGGAGGACAGGGAGACTACGAGCAGTACTTC.

V and J are TRBV2 and TRBJ1-5, with D hard to call. Looked up from germline, CDR1 is SNHLY and CDR2 is FYNNEI. The CDR3 sequence is 12 residues long. V was trimmed by 4 bases and J by 6 bases, leaving 7 bases between them. CDR3 in DNA: TGTGCCAGCAGTGCCCCGGGTCAGCCCCAGCATTTT. Its protein product is CASSAPGQPQHF. Full variable domain (missing parts from reference TRBV2 and TRBJ1-5): EPEVTQTPSHQVTQMGQEVILRCVPISNHLYFYWYRQILGQKVEFLVSFYNNEISEKSEIFDDQFSVERPDGSNFTLKIRSTKLEDSAMYFCASSAPGQPQHFGDGTRLSIL.

The rearrangement links TRBV10-3 to TRBJ2-5, with 7 bases that match TRBD2. Trimming took 0 bases from V and 5 from J; bases not matched to a gene: 6. Germline V CDR1 and CDR2: ENHRY, SYGVKD. The CDR3 covers 15 residues. The CDR3 sequence is CAISESGGSLETQYF. Written as DNA, the CDR3 is TGTGCCATCAGTGAGTCAGGCGGGAGTCTGGAGACCCAGTACTTC.

The chain combines TRBV24-1 with TRBJ2-5, with unresolved D. The CDR3 has 13 amino acids. Trimming removed 4 bases from V and 5 bases from J, with 10 bases in between. The V gene's germline CDR1 is KGHDR and CDR2 SFDVKD. The CDR3 DNA follows: TGTGCCACCAGTGAGGCCGTGGTGGAGACCCAGTACTTC. Translating it yields CATSEAVVETQYF.

The V call is TRBV5-1, the J call TRBJ2-2, with D possibly TRBD1 on 6 matching bases. CDR1 is SGHRS and CDR2 is YFSETQ in the germline V gene. CDR3 length: 17 amino acids. Trimming pared 4 bases from V and 2 bases from J, leaving 18 bases between. This CDR3 reads CASSLFGYRVNTGELFF. The CDR3 DNA is TGCGCCAGCAGCCTCTTCGGTTACAGGGTTAACACCGGGGAGCTGTTTTTT.

This clone was picked up one time. The genes are TRBV5-1 and TRBJ1-1; D uncertain. Germline CDR1 SGHRS, CDR2 YFSETQ. V lost 0 bases, J lost 5 bases, and 11 bases lay in between. There are 14 residues in the CDR3. The DNA of the CDR3 is TGCGCCAGCAGCTTGGATGTGGCGAGGACTGAAGCTTTCTTT. It specifies CASSLDVARTEAFF.

This clone occurred once. The J gene is TRBJ1-4, the V gene TRBV5-1; TRBD1 agrees at 8 bases. The germline gives CDR1 SGHRS, CDR2 YFSETQ. CDR3 size: 14 residues. V gave up 2 bases and J gave up 8 bases; unmatched junction bases: 5. The CDR3 protein is CASSFGQGDEKLFF. The CDR3 nucleotides are TGCGCCAGCAGCTTTGGACAGGGTGACGAAAAACTGTTTTTT.

The chain carries TRBV3-1 (or the pseudogene TRBV3-2) and TRBJ2-1; 10 bases are a match to TRBD2. Germline V gene sequence: CDR1 LGHDT, CDR2 YNNKEL (reference sequence). CDR3 size: 15 residues. With V trimmed by 4 bases and J by 5 bases, 5 bases remained unmatched. The CDR3: CASSLPGLANNEQFF. CDR3 nucleotides: TGTGCCAGCAGCCTCCCGGGACTAGCGAACAATGAGCAGTTCTTC.

This sequence joins TRBV11-2 and TRBJ2-7, with D tentatively TRBD1 (6 bases). Trimming removed 1 base from V and 0 bases from J, with 13 bases in between. The CDR3 spans 16 residues. Germline CDR1 SGHAT, CDR2 FQNNGV. CDR3 sequence (DNA): TGTGCCAGCAGCTTAGTGTCAGGGGCAGGCTCCTACGAGCAGTACTTC. It translates to CASSLVSGAGSYEQYF.

This chain joins TRBV28 and TRBJ2-7; 10 nucleotides line up with TRBD1. The CDR3 extends over 20 amino acids. Unmatched junction bases numbered 28, after V lost 8 bases and J lost 6 bases. The germline V gene encodes CDR1 MDHEN and CDR2 SYDVKM. The CDR3 DNA reads as TGTGCCAGCGGCCCCCGGGACAGGGGTTTCCTTGTAGCGGGTACGGGCGAGCAGTACTTC. Amino acid sequence: CASGPRDRGFLVAGTGEQYF. Complete variable domain (other parts from reference TRBV28 and TRBJ2-7): DVKVTQSSRYLVKRTGEKVFLECVQDMDHENMFWYRQDPGLGLRLIYFSYDVKMKEKGDIPEGYSVSREKKERFSLILESASTNQTSMYLCASGPRDRGFLVAGTGEQYFGPGTRLTVT.

The rearrangement joins TRBV10-3 to TRBJ2-7; 13 bases agree with TRBD2. With 6 bases clipped from V and 4 bases from J, the junction kept 6 bases outside the gene matches. Per the germline V gene, CDR1 is ENHRY and CDR2 is SYGVKD. CDR3 length equals 15 residues. The CDR3 region has the DNA TGTGCCATCAGCCCACGGACTAGCGGGAGTTACGAGCAGTACTTC. It translates to CAISPRTSGSYEQYF.